The 16 T cell receptor beta chains below were found in one sample sequenced in a study of blood T cell repertoires in COVID-19. Here immunoSEQ multiplex PCR was the method, and the copy in TCRdb shows in-frame clones only, minus some. The profile shows approximately 190,000 clones, around 80% of them singletons. Sequencing was done on a sample of peripheral blood. These receptors all come from a human donor with acute or convalescent COVID-19. The donor label of this sample is uncertain.

The chain carries TRBV10-2 and TRBJ1-5; 7 bases align to TRBD1. CDR3 size: 13 residues. The V and J ends lost 4 bases and 10 bases, in that order; junction bases with no gene match: 7. In germline, CDR1 is WSHSY, CDR2 SAAADI. The CDR3 sequence is CASSGDSQAPQHF. In nucleotides, the CDR3 is TGCGCCAGCAGTGGGGACAGTCAGGCCCCCCAGCATTTT.

The chain recombines TRBV18 with TRBJ1-4, with D possibly being TRBD1 (5 bases). The CDR3 has 15 amino acids. Trimming took off 2 bases at V and 5 bases at J, with 12 bases between the two ends. Germline V gene sequence: CDR1 KGHSH, CDR2 LQKENI. CDR3 bases: TGTGCCAGCTCACCATCCGACAGAGAGAATGAAAAACTGTTTTTT. Protein: CASSPSDRENEKLFF.

Only one count was recorded for this clone. The chain combines TRBV27 with TRBJ1-2, with no clear D. V was cut by 4 bases and J by 5 bases, with 14 bases left in between. The CDR3 runs to 14 residues. The germline V gene has CDR1 MNHEY and CDR2 SMNVEV (reference sequence). CDR3 nucleotide sequence: TGTGCCAGCAGTTCCGCCGGGAGCCTTTATGGCTACACCTTC. Residues: CASSSAGSLYGYTF.

The J gene is TRBJ2-2, the V gene TRBV10-3, with 12 nucleotides matching TRBD2. Trimming took 10 bases from V and 0 from J; bases not matched to a gene: 3. This CDR3 has 15 residues. CDR1 is ENHRY, CDR2 SYGVKD, per germline. CDR3 protein: CATLAGGPNTGELFF. The CDR3 DNA reads as TGTGCCACCCTAGCGGGAGGGCCGAACACCGGGGAGCTGTTTTTT.

CDR3 coding DNA: TGTGCCAGCAGCTTGGGCGGGAGGGCCTACAATGAGCAGTTCTTC. It encodes CASSLGGRAYNEQFF. This chain links TRBV5-5 with TRBJ2-1; TRBD2 agrees at 9 bases. Germline CDR1 SGHKS, CDR2 YYEKEE (reference sequence). Trimming took 0 bases from V and 2 from J; bases not matched to a gene: 0. The CDR3 is 15 residues long.

This clone was observed a few times. The V gene is TRBV5-4, the J gene TRBJ2-2; the match to TRBD1 covers 7 bases. This CDR3 region has 15 residues. CDR1 is SGHNT and CDR2 is YYREEE in the germline V gene (reference sequence). V lost 7 bases to trimming and J lost 4 bases; unmatched junction nucleotides: 10. The CDR3, as DNA: TGTGCCAGCTCCATCCAGGGGGTCGCCACCGGGGAGCTGTTTTTT. Translating it yields CASSIQGVATGELFF.

The rearrangement uses TRBV23-1 and TRBJ2-5; TRBD1 matches 9 bases. TRBV23-1 is sorted into the ORF group, with uncertain function. Losses at the gene ends were 4 bases for V and 4 bases for J; bases not matched to a gene: 4. This CDR3 has 14 amino acids. The CDR3: CASSLDRGGETQYF. The CDR3 nucleotides are TGCGCCAGCAGTCTAGACAGGGGGGGAGAGACCCAGTACTTC.

A few counts support this clone. The same CDR3 also results from other DNA sequences found in this sample. The chain links TRBV2 to TRBJ1-2, with TRBD1 matching 8 bases. The CDR3 runs to 12 residues. V shed 6 bases, J shed 8 bases, and the junction held 5 bases outside the gene matches. The germline V gene has CDR1 SNHLY and CDR2 FYNNEI. The CDR3 DNA follows: TGTGCCAGCAGCCGACAGGGGTCCGGCTACACCTTC. Its translation: CASSRQGSGYTF.

This clone was seen once. The chain couples TRBV6-5 to TRBJ1-2; 8 positions agree with TRBD1. The CDR3 sequence is 14 residues long. In germline, CDR1 is MNHEY, CDR2 SVGAGI. The ends lost 6 bases at V and 1 base at J; junction bases unmatched: 4. The CDR3 loop reads CASRTGGNNYGYTF. The CDR3 DNA is TGTGCCAGCAGAACAGGGGGTAATAACTATGGCTACACCTTC.

This chain links TRBV2 with TRBJ2-4; 8 nucleotides agree with TRBD2. The germline CDR1 and CDR2 sequences are SNHLY and FYNNEI. The CDR3 contains 15 residues. J lost 8 bases, V lost 6 bases, and 12 bases had no gene match. CDR3: CASSVAGRLGDIQYF. For the CDR3, the DNA is TGTGCCAGCAGCGTAGCGGGGCGCCTGGGTGACATTCAGTACTTC.

The chain combines TRBV30 with TRBJ2-5; possibly TRBD2 for D (5 bases). The CDR3 extends over 14 amino acids. V lost 0 bases and J lost 4, with 12 bases in between. Germline CDR1 GTSNPN, CDR2 SVGIG (reference sequence). The DNA of the CDR3 is TGTGCCTGGAGTGTACGAGGGCAGATAGAGACCCAGTACTTC. Its protein product is CAWSVRGQIETQYF.

The chain has TRBV5-1 and TRBJ2-1, with D tentatively TRBD2 (5 bases). The CDR3 is 15 residues long. Trimming removed 1 base at V and 2 bases at J, with 10 bases between. Per the germline V gene, CDR1 is SGHRS and CDR2 is YFSETQ. CDR3 coding DNA: TGCGCCAGCAGCTTGACAAGCGGTACCTACAATGAGCAGTTCTTC. Translating gives CASSLTSGTYNEQFF.

The chain links TRBV29-1 to TRBJ1-2, with 10 bases lining up with TRBD1. The CDR3 runs 14 residues. Germline CDR1 reads SQVTM; CDR2 reads ANQGSEA. V was clipped by 6 bases and J by 8 bases; unmatched bases: 12. For the CDR3, the DNA is TGCAGCGTGGCGGGACAGGGGTTCTCTTGGGGCTACACCTTC. Protein sequence: CSVAGQGFSWGYTF.

The chain joins TRBV6-1 to TRBJ2-1; 13 bases agree with TRBD2. The germline gives CDR1 MNHNS, CDR2 SASEGT. With V trimmed by 2 bases and J by 5 bases, 6 bases remained unmatched. The CDR3 is made up of 17 amino acids. In nucleotides, the CDR3 is TGTGCCAGCAGTGAAAAACTAGCGGGAGGGCCGCACAATGAGCAGTTCTTC. As protein: CASSEKLAGGPHNEQFF.

The chain carries TRBV5-1 and TRBJ2-3; 8 nucleotides match TRBD1. The CDR3 is made up of 16 amino acids. V was clipped by 0 bases and J by 2 bases; unmatched bases: 5. CDR1 and CDR2 from the germline V gene are SGHRS and YFSETQ. The DNA of the CDR3 is TGCGCCAGCAGCTTGGTAGGGACAGGACCCACAGATACGCAGTATTTT. Translating gives CASSLVGTGPTDTQYF.

This sequence joins TRBV2 and TRBJ1-5; TRBD1 might be the D (6 bases). CDR3 length: 14 amino acids. The V and J ends lost 2 bases and 9 bases respectively, with 14 bases between them. The germline gives CDR1 SNHLY, CDR2 FYNNEI. CDR3 nucleotide sequence: TGTGCCAGCAGTGAAATACAGGGCTCAGCGCCCCAGCATTTT. The encoded protein is CASSEIQGSAPQHF. The full variable domain, rest sourced from reference TRBV2 and TRBJ1-5, is EPEVTQTPSHQVTQMGQEVILRCVPISNHLYFYWYRQILGQKVEFLVSFYNNEISEKSEIFDDQFSVERPDGSNFTLKIRSTKLEDSAMYFCASSEIQGSAPQHFGDGTRLSIL.